A single sample gave rise to the 21 T cell receptor beta chains below, sequenced in a study of shared clonotypes between healthy human individuals (dated by TCRdb to the early 2020s). Preparation of the library involved the immunoSEQ multiplex PCR assay. Sourced from immuneACCESS, this table was stored by TCRdb with only in-frame sequences that have V and J called. A share of the clones is absent; for the studies checked, an unresolved V gene accounts for under half, and the remainder has no known explanation. The sample includes 2,100,000 or so clones, with around 95% observed a single time. The biggest ten clones account for roughly 0.13% of the sample. The specimen sequenced was naive CD4+ T cells sorted from blood. In the paper's terms, the cell subset or site label means: CD45RA+ positively selected. The receptors originated from a man aged 18 to 29 in good health.

There are a few counts of this clone. The CDR3 does not close with the conserved phenylalanine or tryptophan, likely indicating a read error. No DNA is shown, since the ends of the CDR3 on it are uncertain; the CDR3 is the one TCRdb lists. The V call is TRBV5-1, the J call TRBJ1-5; no check of the table's D call, TRBD1, against the DNA was made. The length of the CDR3 is 9 amino acids, counting both ends. Per germline, CDR1 SGHRS and CDR2 YFSETQ. The CDR3 spells CATYDRGRT.

V is TRBV5-1 and J is TRBJ2-7; 10 bases align to TRBD2. CDR3 length equals 15 residues. V trimming: 5 bases; J trimming: 2 bases; junction bases outside the gene matches: 7. In germline, CDR1 is SGHRS, CDR2 YFSETQ. As DNA, the CDR3 is TGCGCCAGCAGAGCCGGGACTAGCGAAACCTACGAGCAGTACTTC. Protein: CASRAGTSETYEQYF.

The CDR3 spells CASSSGGPPHDTQYF. The CDR3 DNA follows: TGTGCCAGCAGCTCCGGGGGCCCTCCGCATGATACCCAGTACTTC. The chain links TRBV5-4 to TRBJ2-5; D may correspond to TRBD1 or TRBD2 (6 bases each). The CDR3 runs to 15 residues. Trimming removed 3 bases at V and 8 bases at J, with 20 bases between. Germline-derived CDR1 and CDR2 are SGHNT and YYREEE (reference sequence).

The chain links TRBV5-6 to TRBJ1-2, with unresolved D. This CDR3 is 13 amino acids long. V was pared by 4 bases and J by 1 base, with 8 bases between. The V gene's germline CDR1 is SGHDT and CDR2 YYEEEE. The CDR3 nucleotides are TGTGCCAGCAGCGGAAGGGATAACTATGGCTACACCTTC. Encoded protein: CASSGRDNYGYTF.

V is TRBV6-1 and J is TRBJ1-5; D call uncertain. This CDR3 is built from 15 residues. The V and J ends lost 1 base and 1 base respectively, with 8 bases between them. Germline V lookup: CDR1 MNHNS, CDR2 SASEGT. CDR3 in DNA: TGTGCCAGCAGTGAAGGGGAATACAGCAATCAGCCCCAGCATTTT. Its translation: CASSEGEYSNQPQHF.

The V call is TRBV7-2, the J call TRBJ2-5; D might be TRBD2 (5 bases). CDR1 and CDR2 (germline): SGHTA, FQGNSA. The CDR3 runs 14 residues. Trimming pared 5 bases from V and 5 bases from J, leaving 15 bases between. The CDR3 here is CASSGGYYGETQYF. The CDR3 DNA reads TGTGCCAGCAGCGGAGGATATTACGGGGAGACCCAGTACTTC. Together with reference TRBV7-2 and TRBJ2-5, the CDR3 gives the full variable domain: GAGVSQSPSNKVTEKGKDVELRCDPISGHTALYWYRQSLGQGLEFLIYFQGNSAPDKSGLPSDRFSAERTGGSVSTLTIQRTQQEDSAVYLCASSGGYYGETQYFGPGTRLLVL.

This chain uses TRBV7-3 with TRBJ2-2; 10 bases match TRBD1. Germline CDR1 SGHTA, CDR2 FQGTGA. The CDR3 sequence is 16 residues long. J gave up 4 bases and V 5 bases, and 7 bases lay outside the gene matches. For the CDR3, the DNA is TGTGCCAGCAGCCCACTCCGGGACAGGGGCACCGGGGAGCTGTTTTTT. Protein sequence: CASSPLRDRGTGELFF.

The chain is built from TRBV9 and TRBJ2-7, with D perhaps assigned TRBD1 or TRBD2 (5 bases each). The germline V gene encodes CDR1 SGDLS and CDR2 YYNGEE. V was pared by 3 bases and J by 3 bases, with 13 bases between. The CDR3 has 14 amino acids. The CDR3 DNA reads as TGTGCCAGCAGCGGCGGGTCAGGGAGCTACGAGCAGTACTTC. This encodes CASSGGSGSYEQYF.

The CDR3: CASSPRLGTRLGGELFF. In DNA form, the CDR3 reads TGTGCCAGCAGCCCAAGGTTGGGGACTAGACTCGGCGGGGAGCTGTTTTTT. V is TRBV5-8 and J is TRBJ2-2; 8 bases line up with TRBD2. This CDR3 has 17 amino acids. Germline V gives CDR1 SGHTS, CDR2 YDEGEE. V shed 4 bases and J 7 bases; nucleotides not matched to a gene: 15.

This sequence joins TRBV6-1 and TRBJ1-6; 9 bases fit TRBD1. J gave up 8 bases and V 9 bases, and 11 bases lay outside the gene matches. This CDR3 contains 15 residues. Germline V gene data show CDR1 as MNHNS and CDR2 as SASEGT. The CDR3, as DNA: TGTGCCAGTCTCACTCGGACAGGGGAGTATTCACCCCTCCACTTT. This translates into CASLTRTGEYSPLHF.

The chain links TRBV19 to TRBJ2-4; TRBD1 matches at 9 bases. Germline trimming cut 9 bases from V and 2 bases from J; bases unmatched to any gene: 8. CDR3 length: 15 amino acids. Germline CDR1 reads LNHDA; CDR2 reads SQIVND (reference sequence). CDR3 protein: CASSLGTGTKNIQYF. CDR3 nucleotide sequence: TGTGCCAGCTCGTTGGGGACAGGGACCAAAAACATTCAGTACTTC.

The V call is TRBV9, the J call TRBJ1-4; D unclear. CDR1 is SGDLS, CDR2 YYNGEE, per germline. This CDR3 is 16 amino acids long. Between the trimmed V and J ends, which lost 3 bases and 0 bases, there was a span of 12 bases. CDR3 in amino acids: CASSERSLATNEKLFF. The DNA for the CDR3 is TGTGCCAGCAGCGAGCGGAGTCTCGCAACTAATGAAAAACTGTTTTTT.

This chain uses TRBV10-3 with TRBJ2-1, with 7 bases identical to TRBD2. Germline trimming cut 6 bases from V and 0 bases from J; bases unmatched to any gene: 8. The CDR3 is 16 amino acids. Germline lookup yields CDR1 ENHRY and CDR2 SYGVKD. Here the CDR3 DNA reads TGTGCCATCAGGACTCTGGGGGGGAGCTCCTACAATGAGCAGTTCTTC. It specifies CAIRTLGGSSYNEQFF.

The rearrangement links TRBV6-5 to TRBJ1-1; no clear D gene. There are 13 residues in the CDR3. Trimming took off 7 bases at V and 1 base at J, with 10 bases between the two ends. Germline assignment: CDR1 MNHEY and CDR2 SVGAGI. The CDR3 sequence: CASKWERNTEAFF. CDR3 DNA sequence: TGTGCCAGCAAATGGGAGCGGAACACTGAAGCTTTCTTT.

J is TRBJ2-3 and V is TRBV11-3; 9 bases line up with TRBD1. V dropped 5 bases and J dropped 2; count of bases not matched to a gene: 5. Germline V gives CDR1 SGHNT, CDR2 YENEEA. The CDR3 runs 15 residues. The CDR3 nucleotides are TGTGCCAGCAGCACCGGACAGGGGAACACAGATACGCAGTATTTT. Translated: CASSTGQGNTDTQYF.

The rearrangement joins TRBV5-4 to TRBJ2-1; 10 nucleotides match TRBD2. CDR3 length: 18 amino acids. J lost 6 bases, V lost 3 bases, and 15 bases had no gene match. In germline, CDR1 is SGHNT, CDR2 YYREEE (reference sequence). The CDR3: CASSSSPLLAGLPNEQFF. Written as DNA, the CDR3 is TGTGCCAGCAGCTCCTCACCCCTACTAGCGGGATTACCCAATGAGCAGTTCTTC.

The CDR3: CASRDRGEQFF. CDR3 bases: TGTGCCAGCAGAGACCGGGGTGAGCAGTTCTTC. The V gene is TRBV7-2, the J gene TRBJ2-1, with a possible D match to TRBD2 (5 bases). The CDR3 has 11 amino acids. CDR1 is SGHTA, CDR2 FQGNSA, per germline. V dropped 6 bases and J dropped 9 bases, with 9 bases sitting between them. The variable domain in full, with the rest retrieved from reference TRBV7-2 and TRBJ2-1, is GAGVSQSPSNKVTEKGKDVELRCDPISGHTALYWYRQSLGQGLEFLIYFQGNSAPDKSGLPSDRFSAERTGGSVSTLTIQRTQQEDSAVYLCASRDRGEQFFGPGTRLTVL.

The V and J genes are TRBV9 and TRBJ2-7; maybe TRBD1 (6 bases). The ends were cut back, 3 bases at V and 5 bases at J, with 12 bases in the middle. The CDR3 length is 13 residues. Germline V gives CDR1 SGDLS, CDR2 YYNGEE. CDR3 residues: CASSAHHRDEQYF. The CDR3, as DNA: TGTGCCAGCAGCGCCCACCACAGGGACGAGCAGTACTTC.

The chain joins TRBV5-1 to TRBJ2-1, with a weak D call TRBD2 (6 bases). This CDR3 has 12 residues. Per the germline V gene, CDR1 is SGHRS and CDR2 is YFSETQ. Deletions cut 7 bases from V and 4 bases from J, with 9 bases between. The CDR3 loop reads CASAGGYNEQFF. The CDR3 nucleotides read TGCGCCAGCGCCGGGGGTTACAATGAGCAGTTCTTC. Full variable domain (outside the CDR3, taken from reference TRBV5-1 and TRBJ2-1): KAGVTQTPRYLIKTRGQQVTLSCSPISGHRSVSWYQQTPGQGLQFLFEYFSETQRNKGNFPGRFSGRQFSNSRSEMNVSTLELGDSALYLCASAGGYNEQFFGPGTRLTVL.

The chain combines TRBV7-9 with TRBJ2-7, with 8 bases lining up with TRBD1. The germline CDR1 and CDR2 sequences are SEHNR and FQNEAQ (reference sequence). V shed 5 bases and J 7 bases; nucleotides not matched to a gene: 13. CDR3 length equals 15 residues. The CDR3 here is CASSPRTGTAFEQYF. CDR3 bases: TGTGCCAGCAGCCCCCGGACAGGGACCGCCTTTGAGCAGTACTTC. Using reference TRBV7-9 and TRBJ2-7 for the parts outside the CDR3, the full variable domain is DTGVSQNPRHKITKRGQNVTFRCDPISEHNRLYWYRQTLGQGPEFLTYFQNEAQLEKSRLLSDRFSAERPKGSFSTLEIQRTEQGDSAMYLCASSPRTGTAFEQYFGPGTRLTVT.

CDR3 DNA: TGTGCCAGCAGTTTGTTCCAGGATGGCTACACCTTC. It yields the protein CASSLFQDGYTF. The V and J genes are TRBV28 and TRBJ1-2; D gene uncertain. Between the trimmed V and J ends, which lost 3 bases and 6 bases, there was a span of 8 bases. From germline, CDR1 is MDHEN and CDR2 SYDVKM. This CDR3 has 12 amino acids.